The table lists the clone carrying this T cell receptor beta chain with a few counts. This CDR3 has 15 residues. From germline, CDR1 is SEHNR and CDR2 FQNEAQ (reference sequence). The ends lost 7 bases at V and 3 bases at J; junction bases unmatched: 9. The data originate from a study of T-cell memory formation after mild COVID-19. For the study at large: The TCR clusters were mostly specific to one donor.

TCRdb fed the 5' RACE reads into MiXCR, producing one record per CDR3 protein. The sample lists 110,000 to 150,000 distinct CDR3 sequences, more than 13% occurring once. Sequenced sample: PBMCs or a T cell subset sorted from them (not recorded which). J is TRBJ2-7 and V is TRBV7-9; 10 nucleotides line up with TRBD1. The TCR originated in an adult woman who had mild COVID-19 (a few samples of this study predate the infection). Cell type and time point are not known. CDR3 residues: CASTGQGVSFYEQYF. CDR3 DNA sequence: TGTGCCAGCACCGGACAGGGGGTCTCCTTCTACGAGCAGTACTTC. Combining the CDR3 with reference TRBV7-9 and TRBJ2-7 gives the whole variable domain DTGVSQNPRHKITKRGQNVTFRCDPISEHNRLYWYRQTLGQGPEFLTYFQNEAQLEKSRLLSDRFSAERPKGSFSTLEIQRTEQGDSAMYLCASTGQGVSFYEQYFGPGTRLTVT.